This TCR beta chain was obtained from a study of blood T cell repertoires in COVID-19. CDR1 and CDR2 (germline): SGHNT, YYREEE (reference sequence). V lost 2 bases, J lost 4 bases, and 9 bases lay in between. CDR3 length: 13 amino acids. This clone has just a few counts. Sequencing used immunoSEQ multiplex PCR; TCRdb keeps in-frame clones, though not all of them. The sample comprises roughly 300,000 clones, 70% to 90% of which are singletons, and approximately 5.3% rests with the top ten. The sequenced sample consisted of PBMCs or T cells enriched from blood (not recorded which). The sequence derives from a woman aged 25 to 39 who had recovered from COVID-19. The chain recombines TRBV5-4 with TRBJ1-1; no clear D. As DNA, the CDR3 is TGTGCCAGCAGCTTAGACGGGTTCACTGAAGCTTTCTTT. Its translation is CASSLDGFTEAFF.